This passage covers 22 T cell receptor beta chains from one sample sequenced in a study of blood T cell repertoires in COVID-19. Data came from immunoSEQ multiplex PCR; TCRdb stores just in-frame clones and leaves some out. Here the sample spans about 150,000 clones, roughly 84% being singletons. Material for sequencing was peripheral blood. Receptor source: a man aged 55 to 70 with COVID-19, enrolled during active disease.

The V and J genes are TRBV15 and TRBJ2-7; no definite D call. Per germline, CDR1 LNHNV and CDR2 YYDKDF (reference sequence). The V gene lost 1 base and the J gene lost 0 bases, with 7 bases spanning the gap. The CDR3 is 14 amino acids. DNA of the CDR3: TGTGCCACCAGCAGAGGTCGGAGCTCCTACGAGCAGTACTTC. Its protein is CATSRGRSSYEQYF. Filled out from reference TRBV15 and TRBJ2-7, the complete variable domain reads DAMVIQNPRYQVTQFGKPVTLSCSQTLNHNVMYWYQQKSSQAPKLLFHYYDKDFNNEADTPDNFQSRRPNTSFCFLDIRSPGLGDTAMYLCATSRGRSSYEQYFGPGTRLTVT.

This clone appeared once. The chain recombines TRBV28 with TRBJ1-3; weak D call: TRBD1 (6 bases). Trimming left V 6 bases short and J 3 bases short, with 27 bases between. CDR1 is MDHEN and CDR2 is SYDVKM in the germline V gene. The CDR3 covers 19 residues. This chain's CDR3 is CASSLLGGGGRTVGNTIYF. The CDR3 DNA is TGTGCCAGCAGCTTACTCGGGGGGGGAGGAAGGACAGTTGGAAACACCATATATTTT.

The chain joins TRBV12-3 or TRBV12-4 to TRBJ1-1, with a weak D call TRBD1 (6 bases). The CDR3 loop spans 13 amino acids. Trimming took 4 bases from V and 5 from J, leaving 11 bases between them. DNA for the CDR3: TGTGCCAGCAGTTCAACAGGGTTGACTGAAGCTTTCTTT. The encoded protein is CASSSTGLTEAFF.

The CDR3 region has the DNA TGTGCCAGCAGCTTAGGGCGGGAAAACAATCAGCCCCAGCATTTT. Amino acids: CASSLGRENNQPQHF. The chain links TRBV7-2 to TRBJ1-5; D is undetermined. This CDR3 has 15 residues. Germline assignment: CDR1 SGHTA and CDR2 FQGNSA. With 1 base removed from V and 3 bases from J, the gap between germline ends came to 10 bases.

This chain connects TRBV19 to TRBJ1-6, with TRBD1 matching 10 bases. V gave up 7 bases and J gave up 10 bases; unmatched junction bases: 10. Germline V gene sequence: CDR1 LNHDA, CDR2 SQIVND (reference sequence). This CDR3 comprises 15 residues. CDR3 sequence (DNA): TGTGCCAGTATGGAAACCGGGACAGGGGCCTCACCCCTCCACTTT. It codes for CASMETGTGASPLHF.

V usage is TRBV6-6 and J usage is TRBJ1-5, with D possibly TRBD1 on 5 matching bases. This CDR3 has 16 residues. V lost 0 bases and J lost 0, with 9 bases in between. Germline lookup yields CDR1 MNHNY and CDR2 SVGAGI (reference sequence). This chain's CDR3 is CASSYSRGSSNQPQHF. For the CDR3, the DNA is TGTGCCAGCAGTTACTCAAGGGGATCTAGCAATCAGCCCCAGCATTTT.

This chain uses TRBV2 with TRBJ1-2; 9 bases agree with TRBD1. Trimming at V came to 5 bases and at J to 8 bases, leaving 9 bases not matched to a gene. Germline assignment: CDR1 SNHLY and CDR2 FYNNEI. The CDR3 is 14 amino acids. The CDR3 DNA is TGTGCCAGCAGTACACAGGGGGCGCCAAGGGGCTACACCTTC. Translated, it gives CASSTQGAPRGYTF.

The chain links TRBV7-3 to TRBJ1-1, with D possibly being TRBD1 (5 bases). V lost 1 base and J lost 0, with 15 bases in between. Germline assignment: CDR1 SGHTA and CDR2 FQGTGA. The CDR3 consists of 17 residues. In DNA, the CDR3 is TGTGCCAGCAGCTTAATGGGGGGTTCTACCGTGAACACTGAAGCTTTCTTT. The encoded protein is CASSLMGGSTVNTEAFF. Supplemented by reference TRBV7-3 and TRBJ1-1, the full variable domain reads GAGVSQTPSNKVTEKGKYVELRCDPISGHTALYWYRQSLGQGPEFLIYFQGTGAADDSGLPNDRFFAVRPEGSVSTLKIQRTERGDSAVYLCASSLMGGSTVNTEAFFGQGTRLTVV.

The chain couples TRBV7-3 to TRBJ2-1; D gene ambiguous. There are 14 residues in the CDR3. CDR1 SGHTA and CDR2 FQGTGA come from the germline V gene. Trimming stripped 3 bases from V and 8 bases from J, with 14 bases between. CDR3 DNA sequence: TGTGCCAGCAGCTTTAGGCTAGATGGTTATGAGCAGTTCTTC. Protein sequence: CASSFRLDGYEQFF.

This chain links TRBV7-7 with TRBJ2-2, with 8 bases that match TRBD2. Germline lookup yields CDR1 SSHAT and CDR2 FNYEAQ (reference sequence). The length of the CDR3 is 15 residues. The CDR3 protein is CATYSSGGNTGELFF. In DNA form, the CDR3 reads TGTGCTACTTACTCAAGCGGGGGGAACACCGGGGAGCTGTTTTTT. Using reference TRBV7-7 and TRBJ2-2 for the parts outside the CDR3, the full variable domain is GAGVSQSPRYKVTKRGQDVTLRCDPISSHATLYWYQQALGQGPEFLTYFNYEAQPDKSGLPSDRFSAERPEGSISTLTIQRTEQRDSAMYRCATYSSGGNTGELFFGEGSRLTVL.

The chain combines TRBV6-5 with TRBJ1-2, with 7 positions matching TRBD1. The germline V gene has CDR1 MNHEY and CDR2 SVGAGI. The CDR3 covers 15 residues. V trimming: 5 bases; J trimming: 6 bases; junction bases outside the gene matches: 12. CDR3 coding DNA: TGTGCCAGCAGTCCGCTAGGACAGGCCGGGGATGGCTACACCTTC. This sequence encodes CASSPLGQAGDGYTF.

This chain links TRBV6-5 with TRBJ2-7, with D uncertain. The V gene lost 6 bases and the J gene lost 7 bases, with 10 bases spanning the gap. This CDR3 region has 11 residues. CDR1 is MNHEY and CDR2 is SVGAGI in the germline V gene. The CDR3 here is CASRAVGEQYF. CDR3 in DNA: TGTGCCAGCAGGGCCGTCGGGGAGCAGTACTTC.

The J gene is TRBJ2-7, the V gene TRBV5-5, with D perhaps matching TRBD2 (6 bases). Germline V gene sequence: CDR1 SGHKS, CDR2 YYEKEE (reference sequence). V was pared by 0 bases and J by 0 bases, with 10 bases between. CDR3 length: 15 residues. CDR3 bases: TGTGCCAGCAGCTTGGGTCAGACTAGCTCCTACGAGCAGTACTTC. Protein: CASSLGQTSSYEQYF. Full variable domain (remainder filled in from reference TRBV5-5 and TRBJ2-7): DAGVTQSPTHLIKTRGQQVTLRCSPISGHKSVSWYQQVLGQGPQFIFQYYEKEERGRGNFPDRFSARQFPNYSSELNVNALLLGDSALYLCASSLGQTSSYEQYFGPGTRLTVT.

J is TRBJ2-1 and V is TRBV5-1; 7 nucleotides line up with TRBD2. Germline CDR1 SGHRS, CDR2 YFSETQ. V shed 5 bases and J 5 bases; nucleotides not matched to a gene: 4. This CDR3 comprises 13 residues. The CDR3 bases are TGCGCCAGCAGTCTAGCGGTTAACAATGAGCAGTTCTTC. This codes for CASSLAVNNEQFF.

The rearrangement links TRBV6-5 to TRBJ2-3, with 8 bases fitting TRBD2. The CDR3 sequence is 16 residues long. Per the germline V gene, CDR1 is MNHEY and CDR2 is SVGAGI. J was trimmed by 6 bases and V by 2 bases; bases with no gene match: 10. CDR3 sequence reads: CASSYRRGTSRDTQYF. As DNA, the CDR3 is TGTGCCAGCAGTTACCGCCGTGGGACTAGTCGCGATACGCAGTATTTT.

This chain uses TRBV28 with TRBJ2-1, with a tentative D call TRBD1 (6 bases). Trimming removed 5 bases at V and 1 base at J, with 9 bases between. CDR3 length: 14 amino acids. Germline lookup yields CDR1 MDHEN and CDR2 SYDVKM. DNA of the CDR3: TGTGCCAGCAGTACACAGGGATCCTACAATGAGCAGTTCTTC. This gives the protein CASSTQGSYNEQFF.

The rearrangement joins TRBV6-1 to TRBJ2-7; 11 bases fit TRBD1. The V gene end was trimmed by 3 bases and the J gene end by 4 bases; junction bases not matched to a gene: 5. Germline-derived CDR1 and CDR2 are MNHNS and SASEGT. The CDR3 extends over 15 amino acids. The CDR3 loop reads CASSDGGQGVYEQYF. The CDR3 DNA reads TGTGCCAGCAGTGACGGGGGACAGGGGGTGTACGAGCAGTACTTC.

The V gene is TRBV5-6, the J gene TRBJ1-3, with a tentative D call TRBD1 (6 bases). This CDR3 spans 15 amino acids. V was trimmed by 3 bases and J by 4 bases, leaving 14 bases between them. From germline, CDR1 is SGHDT and CDR2 YYEEEE. CDR3 DNA sequence: TGTGCCAGCAGCTACCTGGACAGAGTAGGAAACACCATATATTTT. It translates to CASSYLDRVGNTIYF.

The CDR3 sequence is CASSLETSGLTDTQYF. Written as DNA, the CDR3 is TGTGCCAGCAGCCTAGAGACTAGCGGGCTCACAGATACGCAGTATTTT. The rearrangement uses TRBV9 and TRBJ2-3; the match to TRBD2 covers 10 bases. Germline V gene lookup returns CDR1 SGDLS and CDR2 YYNGEE. The CDR3 extends over 16 amino acids. With 4 bases clipped from V and 2 bases from J, the junction kept 7 bases outside the gene matches.

V is TRBV5-1 and J is TRBJ2-3; 12 nucleotides agree with TRBD1. Unmatched junction bases numbered 8, after V lost 4 bases and J lost 8 bases. The CDR3 runs 15 residues. Looked up from germline, CDR1 is SGHRS and CDR2 is YFSETQ. CDR3 region: CASSPGTGGMGTQYF. The CDR3 region has the DNA TGCGCCAGCAGCCCCGGGACAGGGGGCATGGGTACGCAGTATTTT.

The rearrangement uses TRBV6-5 and TRBJ1-2, with 7 bases that match TRBD1. The CDR3 runs 14 residues. The V and J ends lost 5 bases and 14 bases, in that order; junction bases with no gene match: 17. Germline V CDR1 and CDR2: MNHEY, SVGAGI. The CDR3 here is CASSPDRAVFVRTF. The CDR3 bases are TGTGCCAGCAGTCCTGACAGGGCCGTCTTTGTGAGAACCTTC.

This rearrangement joins TRBV9 to TRBJ2-2, with TRBD2 matching 12 bases. Germline values: CDR1 SGDLS, CDR2 YYNGEE. The CDR3 has 17 amino acids. With 1 base clipped from V and 6 bases from J, the junction kept 7 bases outside the gene matches. Written as DNA, the CDR3 is TGTGCCAGCAGCGTAAGCCCTTCTAGCGGGAGGGCCGGGGAGCTGTTTTTT. Encoded protein: CASSVSPSSGRAGELFF.